A selection of T cell receptor beta chains follows, all from one sample in a study of T-cell memory formation after mild COVID-19. TCRdb itself ran the 5' RACE reads through MiXCR, one entry per CDR3 protein. This sample has over 120,000 distinct CDR3 sequences, with 20% to 25% found just once. Sequencing was done on a sample of PBMCs or a T cell subset sorted from them (not recorded which). The receptors here all came from an adult woman who had mild COVID-19 (a few samples of this study predate the infection). Cell type and time point are not known. CDR3s include the opening cysteine and the closing phenylalanine or tryptophan. The order of the fields is J gene, D gene, clone size, V gene, CDR3 DNA, CDR3 protein. D genes are given only for firm matches. The size of a clone is reported for some rows only, either as once, few or many, or as a class for expanded clones.

j_gene: TRBJ2-2
d_gene: TRBD1
abundance: few
v_gene: TRBV5-1
CDR3nt: TGCGCCAGCAGCTTAGGGGGCACGTTGTTTTTT
CDR3aa: CASSLGGTLFF

j_gene: TRBJ2-7
d_gene: TRBD1
abundance: .
v_gene: TRBV7-9
CDR3nt: TGTGCCAGCAGCTTACCGGACAGGGTGATCGAGCAGTACTTC
CDR3aa: CASSLPDRVIEQYF

j_gene: TRBJ1-1
d_gene: .
abundance: .
v_gene: TRBV6-5
CDR3nt: TGTGCCAGCAAGTTCGGGTCAGTATCCCCCGAAGCTTTCTTT
CDR3aa: CASKFGSVSPEAFF

j_gene: TRBJ2-1
d_gene: TRBD2
abundance: few
v_gene: TRBV7-9
CDR3nt: TGTGCCAGCAGTTCCACCTTAGCGGGGGGGCCCTATGAGCAGTTCTTC
CDR3aa: CASSSTLAGGPYEQFF

j_gene: TRBJ2-7
d_gene: .
abundance: few
v_gene: TRBV5-8
CDR3nt: TGTGCCAGCAGCTTGGTAACCGGGAACGTTTACGAGCAGTACTTC
CDR3aa: CASSLVTGNVYEQYF

j_gene: TRBJ1-1
d_gene: .
abundance: .
v_gene: TRBV7-2
CDR3nt: TGTGCCAGCAGCCGTGGGGTAAACACTGAAGCTTTCTTT
CDR3aa: CASSRGVNTEAFF

j_gene: TRBJ2-7
d_gene: TRBD2
abundance: .
v_gene: TRBV29-1
CDR3nt: TGCAGCGTTCCAGCGGGGGATTCCTACGAGCAGTACTTC
CDR3aa: CSVPAGDSYEQYF

j_gene: TRBJ2-1
d_gene: .
abundance: few
v_gene: TRBV6-4
CDR3nt: TGTGCCAGCAGTGCTGGGGACCCCGCCGATGAGCAGTTCTTC
CDR3aa: CASSAGDPADEQFF

j_gene: TRBJ1-5
d_gene: TRBD1
abundance: .
v_gene: TRBV9
CDR3nt: TGTGCCAGCAGCGAATGGGACAGGGCTCAGCCCCAGCATTTT
CDR3aa: CASSEWDRAQPQHF

j_gene: TRBJ1-5
d_gene: TRBD1
abundance: .
v_gene: TRBV25-1
CDR3nt: TGTGCCAGCAGTTCAGGGGGGGCTGGTCAGCCCCAGCATTTT
CDR3aa: CASSSGGAGQPQHF

j_gene: TRBJ1-2
d_gene: .
abundance: .
v_gene: TRBV29-1
CDR3nt: TGCAGCGCCGCGAGTTACTATGGCTACACCTTC
CDR3aa: CSAASYYGYTF

j_gene: TRBJ2-7
d_gene: .
abundance: .
v_gene: TRBV15
CDR3nt: TGTGCCACCAGCAGAGAATCAGGGTTTCACGAGCAGTACTTC
CDR3aa: CATSRESGFHEQYF

j_gene: TRBJ2-1
d_gene: TRBD2
abundance: .
v_gene: TRBV7-6
CDR3nt: TGTGCCAGCAGCTCAGAGCGGGGGTCGTACAATGAGCAGTTCTTC
CDR3aa: CASSSERGSYNEQFF

j_gene: TRBJ1-1
d_gene: .
abundance: few
v_gene: TRBV4-1
CDR3nt: TGCGCCAGCACCCAAAAGCCCGGGGACTTTTTAGAGGCTTTCTTT
CDR3aa: CASTQKPGDFLEAFF

j_gene: TRBJ1-1
d_gene: .
abundance: few
v_gene: TRBV20-1
CDR3nt: TGCAGTGCTAGCGCAGGGTGGAACACTGAAGCTTTCTTT
CDR3aa: CSASAGWNTEAFF

j_gene: TRBJ2-1
d_gene: .
abundance: few
v_gene: TRBV2
CDR3nt: TGTGCCAGCAGTGAAGCAGAGGGGGAAGCTTACAATGAGCAGTTCTTC
CDR3aa: CASSEAEGEAYNEQFF

j_gene: TRBJ2-7
d_gene: TRBD1
abundance: .
v_gene: TRBV7-9
CDR3nt: TGTGCCAGCAGCGCCAATCCCGGGACAGGGCTATACGAGCAGTACTTC
CDR3aa: CASSANPGTGLYEQYF

j_gene: TRBJ2-7
d_gene: .
abundance: .
v_gene: TRBV4-3
CDR3nt: TGCGCCAGCAGCCAAGATACAGGGCGGAACTCCTACGAGCAGTACTTC
CDR3aa: CASSQDTGRNSYEQYF

j_gene: TRBJ2-1
d_gene: .
abundance: few
v_gene: TRBV12-3/TRBV12-4
CDR3nt: TGTGCCAGTCTCCTGTCCCGTACCTACAATGAGCAGTTCTTC
CDR3aa: CASLLSRTYNEQFF

j_gene: TRBJ1-5
d_gene: TRBD1
abundance: .
v_gene: TRBV10-3
CDR3nt: TGTGCCATCAGAGCCGGGACAGGTTATCAGCCCCAGCATTTT
CDR3aa: CAIRAGTGYQPQHF

j_gene: TRBJ2-5
d_gene: TRBD2
abundance: few
v_gene: TRBV6-5
CDR3nt: TGTGCCAGCAGTTCCGGGACTAGCGGATTCCAAGAGACCCAGTACTTC
CDR3aa: CASSSGTSGFQETQYF

j_gene: TRBJ2-3
d_gene: .
abundance: .
v_gene: TRBV12-3/TRBV12-4
CDR3nt: TGTGCCAGCAGTAACCCTTCGAGCTATACGCAGTATTTT
CDR3aa: CASSNPSSYTQYF

j_gene: TRBJ2-7
d_gene: .
abundance: .
v_gene: TRBV5-1
CDR3nt: TGCGCCAGCAGCTTGGACCGGGAACCTGAAGAGCAGTACTTC
CDR3aa: CASSLDREPEEQYF

j_gene: TRBJ2-7
d_gene: .
abundance: few
v_gene: TRBV7-2
CDR3nt: TGTGCCAGCAGCTCAAGGGCTGATTACTACGAGCAGTACTTC
CDR3aa: CASSSRADYYEQYF

j_gene: TRBJ2-1
d_gene: .
abundance: .
v_gene: TRBV4-1
CDR3nt: TGCGCCAGCAGCCAAGCCGAGAACTCCTACAATGAGCAGTTCTTC
CDR3aa: CASSQAENSYNEQFF

j_gene: TRBJ1-1
d_gene: TRBD1
abundance: few
v_gene: TRBV7-6
CDR3nt: TGTGCCAGCAGCCCAGACAGGGGGGGCAAGCACACTGAAGCTTTCTTT
CDR3aa: CASSPDRGGKHTEAFF

j_gene: TRBJ2-1
d_gene: TRBD1
abundance: .
v_gene: TRBV7-6
CDR3nt: TGTGCCAGCAGCTTTGACAGGGGGTCCTACAATGAGCAGTTCTTC
CDR3aa: CASSFDRGSYNEQFF

j_gene: TRBJ2-7
d_gene: .
abundance: .
v_gene: TRBV14
CDR3nt: TGTGCCAGCAGCCTAAAGCGGAACCCCGGCTACGAGCAGTACTTC
CDR3aa: CASSLKRNPGYEQYF

j_gene: TRBJ2-1
d_gene: TRBD2
abundance: few
v_gene: TRBV7-6
CDR3nt: TGTGCCAGCAGCTTATCGGGGGGAGGGAATGAGCAGTTCTTC
CDR3aa: CASSLSGGGNEQFF

j_gene: TRBJ1-1
d_gene: .
abundance: many
v_gene: TRBV4-1
CDR3nt: TGCGCCAGCAGCCAAGAGGATCTGCGGACTGAAGCTTTCTTT
CDR3aa: CASSQEDLRTEAFF

j_gene: TRBJ2-5
d_gene: .
abundance: few
v_gene: TRBV5-1
CDR3nt: TGCGCCAGCAGCGTTTCAGGGTCGGGAGAGACCCAGTACTTC
CDR3aa: CASSVSGSGETQYF

j_gene: TRBJ2-1
d_gene: TRBD2
abundance: few
v_gene: TRBV19
CDR3nt: TGTGCCAGTAGTATTGGCGGGGGGGCCTTTCATGAGCAGTTCTTC
CDR3aa: CASSIGGGAFHEQFF

j_gene: TRBJ2-1
d_gene: TRBD2
abundance: .
v_gene: TRBV7-9
CDR3nt: TGTGCCAGCAGCTCCCCTCTAGCGGGAGTCCCTTCCAATGAGCAGTTCTTC
CDR3aa: CASSSPLAGVPSNEQFF

j_gene: TRBJ1-4
d_gene: TRBD1
abundance: few
v_gene: TRBV7-8
CDR3nt: TGTGCCAGCAGCCGGGACAGAAGTTTGGTTGTTGAAAAACTGTTTTTT
CDR3aa: CASSRDRSLVVEKLFF

j_gene: TRBJ2-1
d_gene: TRBD1
abundance: few
v_gene: TRBV12-3/TRBV12-4
CDR3nt: TGTGCCAGCAGTTCACCGGGACAGGGGGCGGACAATGAGCAGTTCTTC
CDR3aa: CASSSPGQGADNEQFF

j_gene: TRBJ2-1
d_gene: .
abundance: few
v_gene: TRBV24-1
CDR3nt: TGTGCCACCAGTGATTTGGGGCACAATGAGCAGTTCTTC
CDR3aa: CATSDLGHNEQFF

j_gene: TRBJ1-3
d_gene: TRBD1
abundance: .
v_gene: TRBV20-1
CDR3nt: TGCAGTGCTAGAGATCGAGGGGGCTCGAGCGGAAACACCATATATTTT
CDR3aa: CSARDRGGSSGNTIYF

j_gene: TRBJ2-5
d_gene: TRBD2
abundance: .
v_gene: TRBV3-1
CDR3nt: TGTGCCAGCAGCCCGACTAGCGGGAGGTCCGAGACCCAGTACTTC
CDR3aa: CASSPTSGRSETQYF

j_gene: TRBJ2-5
d_gene: TRBD2
abundance: few
v_gene: TRBV5-6
CDR3nt: TGTGCCAGCAGCTTGGGGACTAGCGGACTAGGACTCCAAGAGACCCAGTACTTC
CDR3aa: CASSLGTSGLGLQETQYF

j_gene: TRBJ1-1
d_gene: .
abundance: few
v_gene: TRBV19
CDR3nt: TGTGCCAGTAGTATAGCGGAGGAGGGAACTGAAGCTTTCTTT
CDR3aa: CASSIAEEGTEAFF

j_gene: TRBJ2-4
d_gene: .
abundance: .
v_gene: TRBV7-9
CDR3nt: TGTGCCAGCAGCTTAAACGGGGACTGGAATGTAAACATTCAGTACTTC
CDR3aa: CASSLNGDWNVNIQYF

j_gene: TRBJ2-1
d_gene: .
abundance: many
v_gene: TRBV12-3/TRBV12-4
CDR3nt: TGTGCCAGCAGTTCCAGGGAGTCCGGCTCCTACAATGAGCAGTTCTTC
CDR3aa: CASSSRESGSYNEQFF

j_gene: TRBJ2-1
d_gene: .
abundance: few
v_gene: TRBV18
CDR3nt: TGTGCCAGCTCCTCCGATACTGGGAGGATTGTTGAGCAGTTCTTC
CDR3aa: CASSSDTGRIVEQFF

j_gene: TRBJ2-7
d_gene: .
abundance: .
v_gene: TRBV27
CDR3nt: TGTGCCAGCAGCATAGATGAACCCCTGCTTTACGGGCAGTACTTC
CDR3aa: CASSIDEPLLYGQYF

j_gene: TRBJ2-2
d_gene: .
abundance: few
v_gene: TRBV5-5
CDR3nt: TGTGCCAGCACCATGACGGGGAACACCGGGGAGCTGTTTTTT
CDR3aa: CASTMTGNTGELFF

j_gene: TRBJ2-7
d_gene: TRBD1
abundance: few
v_gene: TRBV29-1
CDR3nt: TGCAGCGGCCTCGGACAGGGGTCCTACGAGCAGTACTTC
CDR3aa: CSGLGQGSYEQYF

j_gene: TRBJ2-5
d_gene: .
abundance: .
v_gene: TRBV25-1
CDR3nt: TGTGCCAGCAGTGAGGGGAGCCTCGAGACCCAGTACTTC
CDR3aa: CASSEGSLETQYF

j_gene: TRBJ2-1
d_gene: TRBD2
abundance: few
v_gene: TRBV19
CDR3nt: TGTGCCAGCGGGACTAGCGGACCCTACAATGAGCAGTTCTTC
CDR3aa: CASGTSGPYNEQFF

j_gene: TRBJ2-3
d_gene: .
abundance: few
v_gene: TRBV24-1
CDR3nt: TGTGCCACCAGCCCTTCCATCTTAGGCACAGATACGCAGTATTTT
CDR3aa: CATSPSILGTDTQYF

j_gene: TRBJ2-7
d_gene: .
abundance: once
v_gene: TRBV6-5
CDR3nt: TGTGCCAGCAGCCACTTCCCAGGGAGCTCCTACGAGCAGTACTTC
CDR3aa: CASSHFPGSSYEQYF

j_gene: TRBJ1-6
d_gene: .
abundance: few
v_gene: TRBV29-1
CDR3nt: TGCAGCGTTGCGAGGGACTTCTGGTATAATTCACCCCTCCACTTT
CDR3aa: CSVARDFWYNSPLHF

j_gene: TRBJ1-1
d_gene: .
abundance: many
v_gene: TRBV3-1
CDR3nt: TGTGCCAGCAGCCTGTACGGGTACACTGAAGCTTTCTTT
CDR3aa: CASSLYGYTEAFF

j_gene: TRBJ2-1
d_gene: .
abundance: .
v_gene: TRBV12-3/TRBV12-4
CDR3nt: TGTGCCAGCAGTTTGGTCGCCTACAATGAGCAGTTCTTC
CDR3aa: CASSLVAYNEQFF

j_gene: TRBJ2-7
d_gene: TRBD2
abundance: few
v_gene: TRBV12-3/TRBV12-4
CDR3nt: TGTGCCAGCAGCCCTTATAGCGGGAGTGCCTACGAGCAGTACTTC
CDR3aa: CASSPYSGSAYEQYF